Listed here are 11 T cell receptor beta chains from one sample, sequenced in a study of cytomegalovirus exposure and HLA in healthy donors. Researchers ran the PCR with 60 Vbeta and 13 Jbeta primers. Sequenced by immunoSEQ multiplex PCR; TCRdb stores in-frame clones only, minus some. Of 85,000 to 130,000 clones in the sample, 70% to 85% are singletons; the top ten hold about 5.4%. The source material was PBMCs. These receptors were collected from a woman under 30 in good health and CMV-seropositive.

The rearrangement joins TRBV29-1 to TRBJ1-2; D is uncertain. This CDR3 region has 11 residues. V shed 2 bases and J shed 2 bases, with 3 bases lying between them. The germline gives CDR1 SQVTM, CDR2 ANQGSEA. The DNA for the CDR3 is TGCAGCGTTGAACTAAACTATGGCTACACCTTC. It codes for CSVELNYGYTF.

J is TRBJ1-1 and V is TRBV28; D possibly corresponds to TRBD1 (6 bases). Trimming took off 3 bases at V and 5 bases at J, with 16 bases between the two ends. CDR1 is MDHEN, CDR2 SYDVKM, per germline. The CDR3 has 15 residues. The CDR3 DNA reads as TGTGCCAGCAGTTTGGAACAGGGCCTGGGGACTGAAGCTTTCTTT. This translates into CASSLEQGLGTEAFF.

This chain uses TRBV10-2 with TRBJ1-1; TRBD1 aligns across 7 bases. The CDR3 covers 11 residues. CDR1 is WSHSY and CDR2 is SAAADI in the germline V gene. Trimming removed 7 bases from V and 8 bases from J; junction bases left unmatched: 4. The CDR3 loop is CASTVTGEAFF. As DNA, the CDR3 is TGCGCCAGCACCGTGACAGGGGAAGCTTTCTTT.

The chain uses TRBV6-1 and TRBJ2-2; D perhaps matches TRBD1 (6 bases). Trimming pared 7 bases from V and 1 base from J, leaving 10 bases between. Germline assignment: CDR1 MNHNS and CDR2 SASEGT. The CDR3 is 14 residues long. The CDR3 spells CASIWGRNTGELFF. In DNA, the CDR3 is TGTGCCAGCATATGGGGGCGGAACACCGGGGAGCTGTTTTTT.

The CDR3: CACGDPGYNEQFF. The DNA of the CDR3 is TGTGCGTGCGGGGACCCCGGCTACAATGAGCAGTTCTTC. The chain uses TRBV15 and TRBJ2-1; D possibly corresponds to TRBD2 (6 bases). Germline assignment: CDR1 LNHNV and CDR2 YYDKDF (reference sequence). This CDR3 contains 13 residues.

As DNA, the CDR3 is TGCGCCAGCAGCCAAGACAGGGCTTACACCGGGGAGCTGTTTTTT. It encodes CASSQDRAYTGELFF. The chain carries TRBV4-1 and TRBJ2-2; TRBD1 might be the D (5 bases). The V end was cut by 0 bases, the J end by 3 bases, with 8 bases between. Per the germline V gene, CDR1 is MGHRA and CDR2 is YSYEKL. The CDR3 is 15 residues long.

The sample holds a few counts of this clone. The gene calls are TRBV9 and TRBJ2-3, with D hard to call. Trimming pared 3 bases from V and 0 bases from J, leaving 8 bases between. Germline CDR1 reads SGDLS; CDR2 reads YYNGEE. The CDR3 has 14 residues. CDR3 residues: CASSGSVSTDTQYF. In nucleotides, the CDR3 is TGTGCCAGCAGCGGGTCAGTTAGCACAGATACGCAGTATTTT.

The chain couples TRBV30 to TRBJ1-4; 7 positions match TRBD1. V dropped 6 bases and J dropped 7; count of bases not matched to a gene: 5. This CDR3 contains 12 residues. Germline loops: CDR1 GTSNPN, CDR2 SVGIG (reference sequence). This CDR3 is CACGTALEKLFF. In DNA, the CDR3 is TGTGCCTGCGGGACAGCCCTTGAAAAACTGTTTTTT.

This clone was seen a few times. V gene TRBV15 combines with J gene TRBJ2-3, with 9 bases identical to TRBD2. CDR1 is LNHNV and CDR2 is YYDKDF in the germline V gene (reference sequence). The CDR3 extends over 15 amino acids. Trimming removed 1 base from V and 6 bases from J; junction bases left unmatched: 5. DNA of the CDR3: TGTGCCACCAGCAGAGGCCAGCGGGAGGCTGATACGCAGTATTTT. Amino acids: CATSRGQREADTQYF. Combining the CDR3 with reference TRBV15 and TRBJ2-3 gives the whole variable domain DAMVIQNPRYQVTQFGKPVTLSCSQTLNHNVMYWYQQKSSQAPKLLFHYYDKDFNNEADTPDNFQSRRPNTSFCFLDIRSPGLGDTAMYLCATSRGQREADTQYFGPGTRLTVL.

The rearrangement joins TRBV5-1 to TRBJ2-7; tentative D call: TRBD2 (6 bases). This CDR3 contains 14 residues. Trimming took off 0 bases at V and 6 bases at J, with 13 bases between the two ends. CDR1 is SGHRS, CDR2 YFSETQ, per germline. The CDR3, as DNA: TGCGCCAGCAGCTTGGCCGGGCTAGCGCGCGAGCAGTACTTC. Amino acids: CASSLAGLAREQYF.

CDR3 sequence: CASRATGVNEQFF. DNA for the CDR3: TGTGCCAGCAGGGCGACAGGGGTCAATGAGCAGTTCTTC. The V call is TRBV6-1, the J call TRBJ2-1; TRBD1 agrees at 8 bases. The CDR3 contains 13 residues. V gave up 6 bases and J gave up 6 bases; unmatched junction bases: 4. The germline V gene encodes CDR1 MNHNS and CDR2 SASEGT.